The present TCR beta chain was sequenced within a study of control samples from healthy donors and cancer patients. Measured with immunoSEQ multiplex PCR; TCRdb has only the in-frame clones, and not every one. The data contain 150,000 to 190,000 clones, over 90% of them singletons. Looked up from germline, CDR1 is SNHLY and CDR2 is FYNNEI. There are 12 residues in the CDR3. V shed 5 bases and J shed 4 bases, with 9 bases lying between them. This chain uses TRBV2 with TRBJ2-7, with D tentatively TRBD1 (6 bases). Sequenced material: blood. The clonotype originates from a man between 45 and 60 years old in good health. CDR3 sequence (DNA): TGTGCCAGCAGTCAAACAGGGTACGAGCAGTACTTC. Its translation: CASSQTGYEQYF.